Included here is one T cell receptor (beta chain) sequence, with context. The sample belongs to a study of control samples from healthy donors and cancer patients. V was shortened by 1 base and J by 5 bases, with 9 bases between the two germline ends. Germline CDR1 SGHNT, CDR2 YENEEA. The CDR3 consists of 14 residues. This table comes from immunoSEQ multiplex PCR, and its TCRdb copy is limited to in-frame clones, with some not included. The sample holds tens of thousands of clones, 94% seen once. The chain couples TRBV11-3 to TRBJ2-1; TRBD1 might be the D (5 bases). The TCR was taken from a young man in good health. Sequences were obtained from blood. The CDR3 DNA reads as TGTGCCAGCAGCTTAGGACAGCTTGACAATGAGCAGTTCTTC. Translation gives CASSLGQLDNEQFF. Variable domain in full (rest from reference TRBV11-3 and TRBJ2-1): EAGVVQSPRYKIIEKKQPVAFWCNPISGHNTLYWYLQNLGQGPELLIRYENEEAVDDSQLPKDRFSAERLKGVDSTLKIQPAELGDSAVYLCASSLGQLDNEQFFGPGTRLTVL.